Each of the 19 T cell receptor beta chains below was sequenced from the same sample in a study of T cell changes during pregnancy in multiple sclerosis. This table comes from immunoSEQ multiplex PCR, and its TCRdb copy is limited to in-frame clones, with some not included. The profile shows 70,000 to 95,000 clones, 80% to 95% of them singletons. Sequencing used CD4+ T cells from peripheral blood mononuclear cells, obtained in the second trimester of pregnancy. These receptors originate from a female donor with multiple sclerosis, enrolled in a pregnancy study.

This chain connects TRBV18 to TRBJ2-5, with D possibly TRBD1 on 6 matching bases. Trimming removed 5 bases from V and 5 bases from J, with 12 bases in between. There are 13 residues in the CDR3. Germline V gives CDR1 KGHSH, CDR2 LQKENI. The CDR3 reads CASSYKQGETQYF. CDR3 in DNA: TGTGCCAGCTCATACAAACAGGGCGAGACCCAGTACTTC.

The gene calls are TRBV28 and TRBJ2-5, with TRBD1 matching over 12 bases. The CDR3 has 15 amino acids. V lost 6 bases, J lost 4 bases, and 6 bases stayed unmatched. CDR1 and CDR2 (germline): MDHEN, SYDVKM. In DNA, the CDR3 is TGTGCCAGCAGCCTGGGACAGGGGGCCTTAGAGACCCAGTACTTC. Its protein is CASSLGQGALETQYF.

This rearrangement joins TRBV25-1 to TRBJ2-7, with D maybe TRBD1 (6 bases). Germline V gives CDR1 MGHDK, CDR2 SYGVNS. The CDR3 is 14 amino acids. V gave up 3 bases and J gave up 2 bases, with 11 bases separating them. The CDR3, as DNA: TGTGCCAGCAGTGATTTTACAGGGACCTACGAGCAGTACTTC. Translating it yields CASSDFTGTYEQYF.

The chain employs TRBV6-1 and TRBJ2-7, with TRBD1 identical over 7 bases. After removal of 2 bases from V and 6 bases from J, the junction contained 10 bases not matched to a gene. The CDR3 extends over 15 amino acids. Per the germline V gene, CDR1 is MNHNS and CDR2 is SASEGT. CDR3 coding DNA: TGTGCCAGCAGTGAATCCCCATCGACAGGGAGCGAGCAGTACTTC. This codes for CASSESPSTGSEQYF.

The chain uses TRBV9 and TRBJ1-1; D gene unclear. Germline V lookup: CDR1 SGDLS, CDR2 YYNGEE. The CDR3 totals 12 residues. Trimming stripped 4 bases from V and 3 bases from J, with 7 bases between. CDR3 amino acids: CASSPQDTEAFF. Written as DNA, the CDR3 is TGTGCCAGCAGCCCCCAGGACACTGAAGCTTTCTTT.

This chain connects TRBV2 to TRBJ1-4, with unresolved D. V was pared by 3 bases and J by 0 bases, with 8 bases between. CDR1 and CDR2 from the germline V gene are SNHLY and FYNNEI. The CDR3 is 15 residues long. The CDR3 nucleotides are TGTGCCAGCAGTGAGATACAAGCAACTAATGAAAAACTGTTTTTT. It encodes CASSEIQATNEKLFF.

This rearrangement joins TRBV6-6 to TRBJ1-1; D uncertain. Per the germline V gene, CDR1 is MNHNY and CDR2 is SVGAGI (reference sequence). This CDR3 spans 14 amino acids. V shed 7 bases and J shed 1 base, with 13 bases lying between them. The DNA for the CDR3 is TGTGCCAGCACCCAGGTTGGATGGAACACTGAAGCTTTCTTT. Translating it yields CASTQVGWNTEAFF.

The count of this clone is one. The chain carries TRBV5-1 and TRBJ2-2; 10 nucleotides line up with TRBD2. The CDR3 spans 16 residues. V shed 3 bases and J 1 base; nucleotides not matched to a gene: 3. Germline CDR1 is SGHRS and CDR2 is YFSETQ. The CDR3 DNA sequence: TGCGCCAGCAGCTCAGGACTAGCGGTGAACACCGGGGAGCTGTTTTTT. Translated, it gives CASSSGLAVNTGELFF.

The CDR3 nucleotides are TGTGCCAGTAGTAAACGACAGGGGCGCAATCAGCCCCAGCATTTT. It translates to CASSKRQGRNQPQHF. The chain recombines TRBV19 with TRBJ1-5; TRBD1 agrees at 8 bases. Germline V lookup: CDR1 LNHDA, CDR2 SQIVND (reference sequence). This CDR3 is 15 amino acids long. The trim removed 4 bases at V and 2 bases at J, leaving 4 bases unmatched. The full variable domain, its missing parts supplied by reference TRBV19 and TRBJ1-5, is DGGITQSPKYLFRKEGQNVTLSCEQNLNHDAMYWYRQDPGQGLRLIYYSQIVNDFQKGDIAEGYSVSREKKESFPLTVTSAQKNPTAFYLCASSKRQGRNQPQHFGDGTRLSIL.

The rearrangement joins TRBV7-8 to TRBJ2-1; 9 nucleotides line up with TRBD2. CDR3 length: 16 amino acids. The ends lost 2 bases at V and 8 bases at J; junction bases unmatched: 10. Germline V gene data show CDR1 as SGHVS and CDR2 as FQNEAQ. CDR3 sequence (DNA): TGTGCCAGCAGCTTAATGGCGGGGGGGCCCCTGTATGAGCAGTTCTTC. Its translation: CASSLMAGGPLYEQFF.

The J gene is TRBJ2-5, the V gene TRBV2; 9 bases align to TRBD1. With V trimmed by 6 bases and J by 4 bases, 0 bases remained unmatched. Per the germline V gene, CDR1 is SNHLY and CDR2 is FYNNEI. This CDR3 has 12 amino acids. The DNA for the CDR3 is TGTGCCAGCAGACAGGGGGCAGAGACCCAGTACTTC. Its protein is CASRQGAETQYF.

The genes are TRBV28 and TRBJ1-5; a possible D gene is TRBD1 (5 bases). Trimming removed 3 bases from V and 7 bases from J, with 13 bases in between. This CDR3 is built from 14 residues. The germline CDR1 and CDR2 sequences are MDHEN and SYDVKM. This CDR3 reads CASSFGGKGQPQHF. The CDR3 region has the DNA TGTGCCAGCAGTTTTGGGGGGAAGGGGCAGCCCCAGCATTTT. The variable domain in full, completed from reference TRBV28 and TRBJ1-5, reads DVKVTQSSRYLVKRTGEKVFLECVQDMDHENMFWYRQDPGLGLRLIYFSYDVKMKEKGDIPEGYSVSREKKERFSLILESASTNQTSMYLCASSFGGKGQPQHFGDGTRLSIL.

The CDR3 loop is CASSKAGGYGYTF. The CDR3 DNA is TGTGCCAGCAGCAAGGCAGGGGGCTATGGCTACACCTTC. The V call is TRBV28, the J call TRBJ1-2, with 7 bases identical to TRBD1. Germline lookup yields CDR1 MDHEN and CDR2 SYDVKM. The V and J ends lost 6 bases and 4 bases, in that order; junction bases with no gene match: 5. This CDR3 is 13 amino acids long.

The chain combines TRBV11-1 with TRBJ2-1; perhaps TRBD1 as D (5 bases). The CDR3 contains 13 residues. Per germline, CDR1 SGHAT and CDR2 FQDESV (reference sequence). Trimming removed 1 base at V and 4 bases at J, with 5 bases between. CDR3 in amino acids: CASSLEGYNEQFF. Written as DNA, the CDR3 is TGTGCCAGCAGCTTAGAGGGGTACAATGAGCAGTTCTTC.

The chain has TRBV7-8 and TRBJ1-1; D ambiguous. Germline assignment: CDR1 SGHVS and CDR2 FQNEAQ. Trimming removed 1 base at V and 1 base at J, with 4 bases between. The CDR3 contains 13 residues. For the CDR3, the DNA is TGTGCCAGCAGCTTAGAGAGGAACACTGAAGCTTTCTTT. Translated, it gives CASSLERNTEAFF.

The V gene is TRBV19, the J gene TRBJ2-3, with TRBD2 matching over 8 bases. Trimming at V came to 6 bases and at J to 1 base, leaving 6 bases not matched to a gene. CDR1 and CDR2 from the germline V gene are LNHDA and SQIVND (reference sequence). This CDR3 is built from 15 residues. CDR3 nucleotide sequence: TGTGCCAGTAGCCTGTTACTAGCGGGCACAGATACGCAGTATTTT. It yields the protein CASSLLLAGTDTQYF. The variable domain in full, completed from reference TRBV19 and TRBJ2-3, reads DGGITQSPKYLFRKEGQNVTLSCEQNLNHDAMYWYRQDPGQGLRLIYYSQIVNDFQKGDIAEGYSVSREKKESFPLTVTSAQKNPTAFYLCASSLLLAGTDTQYFGPGTRLTVL.

The table lists this clone with a count of one. This sequence joins TRBV5-6 and TRBJ1-1, with TRBD1 identical over 8 bases. CDR3 length: 16 residues. Germline CDR1 reads SGHDT; CDR2 reads YYEEEE. With 5 bases clipped from V and 5 bases from J, the junction kept 14 bases outside the gene matches. The CDR3 DNA reads as TGTGCCAGCAGACGCCGGACAGGGCAACGTGGGACTGAAGCTTTCTTT. Translation: CASRRRTGQRGTEAFF.

This chain uses TRBV5-8 with TRBJ1-1; D may be TRBD1 (5 bases). V was trimmed by 4 bases and J by 4 bases, leaving 11 bases between them. Germline V CDR1 and CDR2: SGHTS, YDEGEE. This CDR3 has 13 amino acids. The CDR3 sequence: CASSRGVSTEAFF. CDR3 coding DNA: TGTGCCAGCAGCCGGGGGGTGAGCACTGAAGCTTTCTTT. The full variable domain, rest sourced from reference TRBV5-8 and TRBJ1-1, is EAGVTQSPTHLIKTRGQQATLRCSPISGHTSVYWYQQALGLGLQFLLWYDEGEERNRGNFPPRFSGRQFPNYSSELNVNALELEDSALYLCASSRGVSTEAFFGQGTRLTVV.

The chain has TRBV19 and TRBJ2-5, with TRBD1 matching 8 bases. Trimming removed 5 bases from V and 4 bases from J; junction bases left unmatched: 9. The CDR3 length is 15 residues. In germline, CDR1 is LNHDA, CDR2 SQIVND (reference sequence). The chain's CDR3 is CASSVGQGIVETQYF. In DNA, the CDR3 is TGTGCCAGTAGTGTAGGACAGGGAATTGTAGAGACCCAGTACTTC.